Listed below are T cell receptor beta chains from one sample, sequenced in a study of shared clonotypes between healthy human individuals. TCRdb keeps only in-frame clones here, not all; method: immunoSEQ multiplex PCR. The data contain roughly 2,000,000 clones, about 95% of them seen just once; the ten biggest clones take up 0.95% to 1.5%. Sequenced material: naive CD8+ T cells sorted from blood. The receptors were gathered from a man between 18 and 35 years old in good health. The CDR3 runs from the conserved cysteine through the conserved F or W. The D gene is left open where the match is weak. Not every row has a clone size; where given, it reads once, few, many or a size class.

V,D,J,size,CDR3,DNA
TRBV7-9,TRBD1,TRBJ1-4,.,CASSRDSATNEKLFF,TGTGCCAGCAGCCGGGACAGTGCAACTAATGAAAAACTGTTTTTT
TRBV28,TRBD1,TRBJ2-7,.,CASLRGPSFSYEQYF,TGTGCCAGCTTGAGGGGGCCAAGTTTTTCCTACGAGCAGTACTTC
TRBV5-1,TRBD2,TRBJ2-1,once,CASSWTSGNNEQFF,TGCGCCAGCAGCTGGACTAGCGGCAACAATGAGCAGTTCTTC
TRBV27,.,TRBJ1-5,.,CASSLSIGQPQHF,TGTGCCAGCAGTTTATCAATCGGTCAGCCCCAGCATTTT
TRBV7-9,.,TRBJ1-1,.,CASSAPYRGTEAFF,TGTGCCAGCAGCGCACCTTATCGGGGCACTGAAGCTTTCTTT
TRBV6-5,.,TRBJ1-3,.,CASSYSVGDSGNTIYF,TGTGCCAGCAGTTACTCTGTGGGGGACTCTGGAAACACCATATATTTT
TRBV5-6,.,TRBJ1-3,.,CASSLDSVTIYF,TGTGCCAGCAGCTTGGACTCCGTCACCATATATTTT
TRBV29-1,.,TRBJ2-2,.,CSAAPTNTGELFF,TGCAGCGCCGCTCCTACTAACACCGGGGAGCTGTTTTTT
TRBV6-1,.,TRBJ1-4,.,CASSEWAATNEKLFF,TGTGCCAGCAGTGAGTGGGCGGCAACTAATGAAAAACTGTTTTTT
TRBV4-3,.,TRBJ2-5,.,CASSQDLGEPGVETQYF,TGCGCCAGCAGCCAAGATCTAGGGGAGCCGGGAGTGGAGACCCAGTACTTC
TRBV29-1,.,TRBJ2-7,.,CSATTGYEQYF,TGCAGCGCCACAACAGGCTACGAGCAGTACTTC
TRBV27,TRBD1,TRBJ1-2,.,CASSGDRDYGYTF,TGTGCCAGCAGTGGAGACAGGGACTATGGCTACACCTTC
TRBV28,.,TRBJ1-5,once,CASSYGDNQPQHF,TGTGCCAGCAGTTACGGGGACAATCAGCCCCAGCATTTT
TRBV4-1,.,TRBJ1-3,.,CASSQDPQLTLWGAGNTIYF,TGCGCCAGCAGCCAAGATCCCCAGTTGACCCTCTGGGGGGCAGGAAACACCATATATTTT
TRBV7-2,.,TRBJ2-7,.,CASRQTGRSYEQYF,TGTGCCAGCAGACAGACAGGGAGGTCCTACGAGCAGTACTTC
TRBV14,.,TRBJ2-7,.,CASSQAVGLPYEQYF,TGTGCCAGCAGCCAAGCAGTAGGCCTCCCCTACGAGCAGTACTTC
TRBV4-3,.,TRBJ2-3,.,CASSHGTPSTDTQYF,TGCGCCAGCAGCCATGGGACTCCTAGCACAGATACGCAGTATTTT
TRBV10-3,TRBD1,TRBJ1-1,.,CAAGGGAFDTEAFF,TGTGCCGCAGGGGGGGGCGCGTTTGACACTGAAGCTTTCTTT
TRBV6-6,.,TRBJ2-2,few,CASSYLNTGELFF,TGTGCCAGCAGTTACTTGAACACCGGGGAGCTGTTTTTT
TRBV5-6,.,TRBJ2-2,.,CASSLVGNTGELFF,TGTGCCAGCAGCTTGGTAGGGAACACCGGGGAGCTGTTTTTT
TRBV13,TRBD2,TRBJ2-3,.,CASSTRTSGGYTDTQYF,TGTGCCAGCAGCACCCGGACTAGCGGGGGATACACAGATACGCAGTATTTT
TRBV7-9,.,TRBJ2-5,.,CASSPDRTQETQYF,TGTGCCAGCAGCCCGGACAGAACCCAAGAGACCCAGTACTTC
TRBV18,.,TRBJ1-2,.,CASSPPGIGNYGYTF,TGTGCCAGCTCACCACCCGGAATTGGGAACTATGGCTACACCTTC
TRBV19,.,TRBJ2-7,.,CASAGAGVYEQYF,TGTGCCAGCGCAGGAGCGGGCGTCTACGAGCAGTACTTC
TRBV14,.,TRBJ1-1,.,CASSQGAVRFGGTEAFF,TGTGCCAGCAGCCAGGGGGCCGTACGGTTTGGTGGGACTGAAGCTTTCTTT
TRBV9,.,TRBJ2-3,once,CASGAGASTDTQYF,TGTGCCAGCGGGGCGGGGGCGTCCACAGATACGCAGTATTTT
TRBV11-2,TRBD1,TRBJ2-7,.,CASAQGAPVAYEQYF,TGTGCCAGTGCGCAGGGGGCCCCCGTGGCCTACGAGCAGTACTTC
TRBV13,.,TRBJ2-3,.,CASSLGYGERAHAQYF,TGTGCCAGCAGCTTAGGCTACGGCGAGCGCGCCCACGCGCAGTATTTT
TRBV14,TRBD2,TRBJ2-5,.,CASSRVRTSGQETQYF,TGTGCCAGCAGCCGAGTTCGGACTAGCGGCCAAGAGACCCAGTACTTC
TRBV5-1,TRBD2,TRBJ2-3,.,CASSLRDAGLPTDTQYF,TGCGCCAGCAGCTTGAGGGATGCGGGACTACCCACAGATACGCAGTATTTT
TRBV10-1,TRBD2,TRBJ2-1,.,CASSAGTSGYEQFF,TGCGCCAGCAGTGCTGGGACTAGTGGCTATGAGCAGTTCTTC
TRBV30,.,TRBJ2-1,.,CAWSVLGDNEQFF,TGTGCCTGGAGTGTACTTGGCGACAATGAGCAGTTCTTC
TRBV7-2,TRBD2,TRBJ2-7,.,CASSSTSGGSLEQYF,TGTGCCAGCAGCTCAACTAGCGGGGGGTCTTTGGAGCAGTACTTC
TRBV18,TRBD1,TRBJ1-5,.,CASSSGTDFNQPQHF,TGTGCCAGCTCATCCGGGACAGACTTCAATCAGCCCCAGCATTTT
TRBV11-2,.,TRBJ1-6,.,CASSLATYNSPLHF,TGTGCCAGCAGCTTAGCTACTTATAATTCACCCCTCCACTTT
TRBV9,TRBD2,TRBJ2-5,.,CASSVEDLGLAGGLETQYF,TGTGCCAGCAGCGTAGAAGATCTGGGACTAGCGGGAGGGCTGGAGACCCAGTACTTC
TRBV7-2,TRBD1,TRBJ2-7,.,CASSTWTGLRPYEQYF,TGTGCCAGCAGCACCTGGACAGGGCTACGGCCCTACGAGCAGTACTTC
TRBV7-9,.,TRBJ2-1,.,CASRTGMSSYNEQFF,TGTGCCAGCAGGACGGGGATGAGCTCCTACAATGAGCAGTTCTTC
TRBV9,TRBD1,TRBJ2-7,.,CASSRDRGLVYF,TGTGCCAGCAGCCGAGACAGGGGGCTCGTGTACTTC
TRBV19,.,TRBJ2-5,.,CASSVGDGIIQETQYF,TGTGCCAGTAGTGTGGGGGACGGGATTATACAAGAGACCCAGTACTTC
TRBV5-1,TRBD2,TRBJ2-2,.,CASSFRTSGRFDTGELFF,TGCGCCAGCAGCTTCCGGACTAGCGGGAGATTCGACACCGGGGAGCTGTTTTTT
TRBV5-1,TRBD1,TRBJ1-1,.,CASSSWTGGLMNTEAFF,TGCGCCAGCAGCTCCTGGACAGGGGGCCTCATGAACACTGAAGCTTTCTTT
TRBV9,.,TRBJ2-3,.,CASSVEADTQYF,TGTGCCAGCAGCGTAGAGGCAGATACGCAGTATTTT
TRBV4-1,.,TRBJ2-5,.,CASSQDLTTGRTQYF,TGCGCCAGCAGCCAAGATCTAACGACTGGCCGGACCCAGTACTTC
TRBV28,.,TRBJ1-1,.,CASSSTGFMNTEAFF,TGTGCCAGCAGTTCTACAGGGTTCATGAACACTGAAGCTTTCTTT
TRBV5-4,TRBD1,TRBJ2-7,.,CASSWGQASYEQYF,TGTGCCAGCAGCTGGGGACAGGCCAGCTACGAGCAGTACTTC
TRBV19,TRBD1,TRBJ2-2,.,CASSPEGTGGYGELFF,TGTGCCAGTAGTCCCGAGGGGACAGGGGGCTACGGGGAGCTGTTTTTT
TRBV25-1,TRBD2,TRBJ2-5,.,CASSELREGETQYF,TGTGCCAGCAGTGAATTGAGGGAGGGAGAGACCCAGTACTTC
TRBV30,.,TRBJ1-1,.,CAWTPPGRRAFF,TGTGCCTGGACCCCACCGGGGAGGAGGGCTTTCTTT
TRBV15,.,TRBJ2-1,.,CATSRTDNEQFF,TGTGCCACCAGCAGAACAGACAATGAGCAGTTCTTC
TRBV27,.,TRBJ2-1,.,CASSSDYSSYNEQFF,TGTGCCAGCAGTTCGGACTACAGCTCCTACAATGAGCAGTTCTTC
TRBV9,.,TRBJ2-7,.,CASSVAGLREEQYF,TGTGCCAGCAGCGTAGCCGGGTTGAGGGAAGAGCAGTACTTC
TRBV19,.,TRBJ2-2,.,CASSIDQYTGELFF,TGTGCCAGTAGTATAGACCAATACACCGGGGAGCTGTTTTTT
TRBV19,.,TRBJ1-2,.,CASSDDNYGYTF,TGTGCCAGTAGTGATGACAACTATGGCTACACCTTC
TRBV7-9,TRBD1,TRBJ2-5,.,CASSWTGGIETQYF,TGTGCCAGCAGCTGGACAGGGGGCATAGAGACCCAGTACTTC
TRBV6-1,TRBD1,TRBJ2-7,.,CASSEGGQGPYEQYF,TGTGCCAGCAGTGAGGGGGGACAGGGCCCCTACGAGCAGTACTTC
TRBV18,.,TRBJ2-2,.,CASSPPDKEAGELFF,TGTGCCAGCTCACCACCGGATAAAGAGGCCGGGGAGCTGTTTTTT
TRBV4-1,TRBD1,TRBJ2-7,.,CASSQEDRSFSYEQYF,TGCGCCAGCAGCCAAGAGGACAGGTCCTTCTCCTACGAGCAGTACTTC
TRBV7-9,TRBD1,TRBJ2-7,.,CASSQVDRGIYEQYF,TGTGCCAGCAGCCAGGTAGACAGGGGTATCTACGAGCAGTACTTC
TRBV7-6,.,TRBJ1-1,.,CASSFVESEAFF,TGTGCCAGCAGCTTTGTGGAATCTGAAGCTTTCTTT